This paragraph covers one T cell receptor beta chain sequence. Original handling: Amplification with reference gene primers provided the estimates of nucleated cell counts. Assay used: immunoSEQ multiplex PCR; TCRdb lists only in-frame clones, some missing. V, J and clone size reflect that table, while D and trimming were determined from the DNA. The data show some 190,000 clones, 75% to 90% seen once. These data come from a study of blood T cell repertoires in COVID-19. Overall study: The study drew acute and convalescent COVID-19 samples from the United States, Italy and Spain. T cells, B-cell-depleted T cells, or PBMCs provided the cDNA or gDNA that served as material.

The junction had 13 bases not matched to a gene; V was cut back by 7 bases and J by 5 bases. This CDR3 spans 15 amino acids. Looked up from germline, CDR1 is MDHEN and CDR2 is SYDVKM. The specimen was peripheral blood. V and J are TRBV28 and TRBJ2-7, with 8 bases matching TRBD2. The clonotype was recovered from a woman aged 55 to 70 with acute or convalescent COVID-19. CDR3 nucleotides: TGTGCCAGCAACCCCCCGGGAGCGGGAGCGCACGAGCAGTACTTC. Amino acids: CASNPPGAGAHEQYF.